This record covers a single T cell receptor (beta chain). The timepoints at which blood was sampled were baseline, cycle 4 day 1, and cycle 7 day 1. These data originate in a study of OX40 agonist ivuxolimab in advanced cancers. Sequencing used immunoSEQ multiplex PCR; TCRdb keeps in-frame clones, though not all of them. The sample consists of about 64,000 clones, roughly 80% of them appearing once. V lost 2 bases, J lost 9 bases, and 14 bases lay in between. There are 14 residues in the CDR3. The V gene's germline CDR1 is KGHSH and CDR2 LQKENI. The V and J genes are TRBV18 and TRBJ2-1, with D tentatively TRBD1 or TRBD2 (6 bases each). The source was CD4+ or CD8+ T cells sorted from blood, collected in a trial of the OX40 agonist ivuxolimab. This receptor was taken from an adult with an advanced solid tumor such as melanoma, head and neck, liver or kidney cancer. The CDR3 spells CASSPMGEGGEQFF. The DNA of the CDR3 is TGTGCCAGCTCACCAATGGGCGAGGGGGGTGAGCAGTTCTTC.